This passage covers 27 T cell receptor beta chains from one sample sequenced in a study of T-cell reconstitution after alpha-beta-depleted transplantation in children. The authors prepared the TCRbeta library with unique molecular identifiers. Each CDR3 protein gets one entry after TCRdb re-called the PCR reads with MiXCR. The data show some 300,000 distinct CDR3 sequences, about a tenth seen once. Sequenced material: PBMCs, taken before TCRalphabeta/CD19-depleted stem cell transplant. These receptors all stem from a boy under two years old with acute myeloid leukemia, due to receive a stem cell transplant.

The sample holds many counts of this clonotype. The chain combines TRBV12-3 or TRBV12-4 with TRBJ2-1; TRBD2 matches 14 bases. The V gene end was trimmed by 5 bases and the J gene end by 15 bases; junction bases not matched to a gene: 9. The length of the CDR3 is 14 residues. CDR3 region: CASSPTTSGRAWFF. The CDR3 bases are TGTGCCAGCAGTCCCACGACTAGCGGGAGGGCCTGGTTCTTC.

The rearrangement links TRBV5-1 to TRBJ2-6; 9 bases align to TRBD1. CDR3 length: 16 residues. V was pared by 3 bases and J by 2 bases, with 3 bases of the junction left unmatched. The germline CDR1 and CDR2 sequences are SGHRS and YFSETQ. The CDR3 loop reads CASSWDRVAGANVLTF. CDR3 bases: TGCGCCAGCAGCTGGGACAGGGTGGCTGGGGCCAACGTCCTGACTTTC.

Many counts were recorded for this clonotype. This chain uses TRBV7-9 with TRBJ2-3; D uncertain. Trimming left V 5 bases short and J 2 bases short, with 11 bases between. CDR3 size: 14 residues. Looked up from germline, CDR1 is SEHNR and CDR2 is FQNEAQ (reference sequence). The CDR3 sequence is CASSPRALTDTQYF. The DNA of the CDR3 is TGTGCCAGCAGCCCTAGGGCCCTCACAGATACGCAGTATTTT.

This clonotype was recorded many times. CDR3 coding DNA: TGTGCCAGCAGCGTAGCCGGGACACCAACCTACGAGCAGTACTTC. Amino acid sequence: CASSVAGTPTYEQYF. The chain couples TRBV9 to TRBJ2-7, with a weak D call TRBD1 (6 bases). Trimming removed 0 bases at V and 2 bases at J, with 12 bases between. Looked up from germline, CDR1 is SGDLS and CDR2 is YYNGEE. This CDR3 region has 15 residues.

This clonotype appeared a few times. The chain carries TRBV6-2 or TRBV6-3 and TRBJ1-1; D might be TRBD1 (5 bases). From germline, CDR1 is MNHEY and CDR2 SVGEGT. Trimming removed 5 bases from V and 2 bases from J, with 9 bases in between. This CDR3 region has 13 residues. CDR3 sequence reads: CASSRDLNTEAFF. The CDR3, as DNA: TGTGCCAGCAGTCGGGACCTTAACACTGAAGCTTTCTTT.

This clonotype was detected many times. V is TRBV6-5 and J is TRBJ2-1, with D hard to call. Germline-derived CDR1 and CDR2 are MNHEY and SVGAGI. CDR3 length: 15 residues. The V and J ends lost 0 bases and 4 bases respectively, with 10 bases between them. The CDR3 protein is CASSYSIHGYNEQFF. The CDR3 DNA is TGTGCCAGCAGTTACTCGATTCACGGATACAATGAGCAGTTCTTC.

Many counts were recorded for this clonotype. The chain links TRBV29-1 to TRBJ2-3; TRBD1 is a possible D gene (6 bases). V lost 7 bases, J lost 0 bases, and 38 bases lay in between. From germline, CDR1 is SQVTM and CDR2 ANQGSEA. This CDR3 has 22 amino acids. The CDR3: CSATGKPSDSTILRGSTDTQYF. The CDR3 bases are TGCAGCGCAACCGGCAAACCCTCGGACAGTACGATATTGAGGGGGAGCACAGATACGCAGTATTTT.

This clonotype was observed many times. CDR3 sequence (DNA): TGCAGCGTTCGGGGACAGCTGAACACTGAAGCTTTCTTT. This encodes CSVRGQLNTEAFF. The genes are TRBV29-1 and TRBJ1-1; 7 positions match TRBD1. CDR1 is SQVTM and CDR2 is ANQGSEA in the germline V gene. The J segment lost 0 bases and the V segment lost 5 bases, leaving 3 bases of the junction unmatched. CDR3 length: 13 residues.

This clonotype was observed many times. The rearrangement uses TRBV10-3 and TRBJ2-1, with 14 bases identical to TRBD2. The CDR3 length is 17 residues. V shed 2 bases, J shed 9 bases, and the junction held 9 bases outside the gene matches. CDR1 and CDR2 (germline): ENHRY, SYGVKD. CDR3 in DNA: TGTGCCATCAGTGAGGAGGGACTAGCGGGGGCCGGGTTTGAGCAGTTCTTC. Its translation: CAISEEGLAGAGFEQFF.

Comments on this clonotype: A much bigger clone sits one base away, suggesting this may be a read error. The rearrangement uses TRBV28 and TRBJ2-1; D may be TRBD2 (5 bases). The V gene lost 2 bases and the J gene lost 5 bases, with 13 bases spanning the gap. CDR3 size: 15 residues. The V gene's germline CDR1 is MDHEN and CDR2 SYDVKM. CDR3 sequence: CASSLTLAADNEQFF. CDR3 DNA: TGTGCCAGCAGTTTAACCCTAGCCGCTGACAATGAGCAGTTCTTC.

This clonotype showed up many times. The chain carries TRBV11-2 and TRBJ2-2; TRBD1 might be the D (6 bases). This CDR3 spans 15 amino acids. CDR1 is SGHAT, CDR2 FQNNGV, per germline. V was pared by 4 bases and J by 5 bases, with 14 bases between. The CDR3 nucleotides are TGTGCCAGCAGCTCACGTTCAGGGGAAACCGGGGAGCTGTTTTTT. It yields the protein CASSSRSGETGELFF.

In its sample, this clonotype was seen many times. The chain carries TRBV12-3 or TRBV12-4 and TRBJ2-7; D might be TRBD1 (6 bases). CDR3 length equals 15 residues. Trimming took off 5 bases at V and 5 bases at J, with 19 bases between the two ends. The CDR3 sequence: CASSPSLRGSNEQYF. The CDR3 coding sequence is TGTGCCAGCAGTCCCTCGCTCAGGGGCAGTAACGAGCAGTACTTC.

This clonotype was observed at least ten times. The chain recombines TRBV6-5 with TRBJ2-7; D is ambiguous. Germline lookup yields CDR1 MNHEY and CDR2 SVGAGI. V dropped 0 bases and J dropped 2 bases, with 11 bases sitting between them. The length of the CDR3 is 15 residues. The CDR3 loop is CASSYSKGRAYEQYF. CDR3 in DNA: TGTGCCAGCAGTTACTCGAAGGGAAGGGCCTACGAGCAGTACTTC.

This clonotype has ten or more counts. This rearrangement joins TRBV19 to TRBJ2-1; no clear D. V dropped 3 bases and J dropped 9 bases, with 6 bases sitting between them. The V gene's germline CDR1 is LNHDA and CDR2 SQIVND (reference sequence). This CDR3 region has 11 residues. The CDR3 spells CASSILGEQFF. The CDR3 DNA sequence: TGTGCCAGTAGTATTTTGGGTGAGCAGTTCTTC.

Ten or more counts support this clonotype. The chain carries TRBV20-1 and TRBJ2-7; TRBD1 is a possible D gene (6 bases). This CDR3 spans 13 amino acids. From germline, CDR1 is DFQATT and CDR2 SNEGSKA (reference sequence). V was trimmed by 5 bases and J by 0 bases, leaving 11 bases between them. CDR3 sequence: CSARSDSSYEQYF. The CDR3 DNA reads TGCAGTGCTCGCTCGGACAGCTCCTACGAGCAGTACTTC.

This clonotype was seen ten or more times. This chain links TRBV20-1 with TRBJ1-3; D is perhaps TRBD1 (5 bases). This CDR3 is built from 16 residues. Between the trimmed V and J ends, which lost 0 bases and 1 base, there was a span of 13 bases. CDR1 DFQATT and CDR2 SNEGSKA come from the germline V gene (reference sequence). The CDR3 coding sequence is TGCAGTGCTAGAGATTCCAGGACACAATCTGGAAACACCATATATTTT. Its translation is CSARDSRTQSGNTIYF.

V gene TRBV18 combines with J gene TRBJ2-7; weak D call: TRBD2 (5 bases). Per germline, CDR1 KGHSH and CDR2 LQKENI. This CDR3 region has 14 residues. The ends were cut back, 4 bases at V and 2 bases at J, with 12 bases in the middle. The CDR3 loop is CASSLYTRPYEQYF. The CDR3 DNA reads as TGTGCCAGCTCACTATATACTAGACCCTACGAGCAGTACTTC.

This clonotype was recorded at least ten times. The chain couples TRBV7-3 to TRBJ2-1, with a possible D match to TRBD1 (6 bases). This CDR3 is 15 amino acids long. V was trimmed by 5 bases and J by 3 bases, leaving 14 bases between them. Germline values: CDR1 SGHTA, CDR2 FQGTGA. This CDR3 is CASSPQGISYNEQFF. Written as DNA, the CDR3 is TGTGCCAGCAGCCCACAGGGAATAAGCTACAATGAGCAGTTCTTC. Drawing the rest from reference TRBV7-3 and TRBJ2-1, the complete variable domain is GAGVSQTPSNKVTEKGKYVELRCDPISGHTALYWYRQSLGQGPEFLIYFQGTGAADDSGLPNDRFFAVRPEGSVSTLKIQRTERGDSAVYLCASSPQGISYNEQFFGPGTRLTVL.

This clonotype was found many times. The chain uses TRBV6-5 and TRBJ2-3, with 8 positions matching TRBD1. Germline assignment: CDR1 MNHEY and CDR2 SVGAGI. J lost 10 bases, V lost 6 bases, and 6 bases had no gene match. The CDR3 length is 12 residues. CDR3 residues: CASRQPGQAQYF. The DNA for the CDR3 is TGTGCCAGCAGACAGCCGGGACAGGCGCAGTATTTT.

In its sample, this clonotype was seen a few times. The V call is TRBV20-1, the J call TRBJ2-7; 12 bases align to TRBD2. CDR1 is DFQATT and CDR2 is SNEGSKA in the germline V gene (reference sequence). This CDR3 spans 16 amino acids. Trimming cost V 0 bases and J 3 bases; bases outside gene matches: 6. Written as DNA, the CDR3 is TGCAGTGCTAGAGATCTCACTAGCGGGAGGATCTACGAGCAGTACTTC. Its protein is CSARDLTSGRIYEQYF.

This clonotype was detected many times. V and J are TRBV12-3 or TRBV12-4 and TRBJ2-3; 7 bases map to TRBD1. This CDR3 region has 13 residues. After removal of 6 bases from V and 5 bases from J, the junction contained 5 bases not matched to a gene. The CDR3 DNA follows: TGTGCCAGCAGACCAACAGGGGTAGATACGCAGTATTTT. Its translation: CASRPTGVDTQYF.

A note on this clonotype: A much more abundant neighbour one base away suggests this may be a read error. The DNA for the CDR3 is TGTGCCAGCAGTTACCGCAGGACTAGCGGGTCCTACCAGCAGTACTTC. Encoded protein: CASSYRRTSGSYQQYF. This sequence joins TRBV6-2 or TRBV6-3 and TRBJ2-7, with 11 bases aligning to TRBD2. The CDR3 extends over 16 amino acids. Per germline, CDR1 MNHEY and CDR2 SVGEGT.

This clonotype was counted ten times or more. The chain joins TRBV4-3 to TRBJ1-1; unclear D gene. Germline CDR1 and CDR2: LGHNA and YSLEER. V gave up 0 bases and J gave up 4 bases, with 12 bases separating them. This CDR3 comprises 15 residues. The CDR3 DNA reads as TGCGCCAGCAGCCAAGACTTGGGGTTGGGCACTGAAGCTTTCTTT. Its translation is CASSQDLGLGTEAFF.

This clonotype has ten or more counts. V gene TRBV3-1 combines with J gene TRBJ1-1; possibly TRBD1 for D (5 bases). The CDR3 has 14 amino acids. Germline V CDR1 and CDR2: LGHDT, YNNKEL (reference sequence). Trimming removed 0 bases at V and 4 bases at J, with 9 bases between. The CDR3 loop reads CASSQEKGRTEAFF. The CDR3 DNA reads TGTGCCAGCAGCCAAGAGAAGGGGCGCACTGAAGCTTTCTTT.

This clonotype was found many times. The chain employs TRBV3-1 and TRBJ2-1; 9 bases are shared with TRBD2. This CDR3 spans 15 amino acids. V shed 0 bases and J 8 bases; nucleotides not matched to a gene: 5. CDR1 LGHDT and CDR2 YNNKEL come from the germline V gene (reference sequence). CDR3 sequence reads: CASSQELAGQDEQFF. The CDR3 DNA follows: TGTGCCAGCAGCCAAGAACTAGCGGGCCAAGATGAGCAGTTCTTC.

V and J are TRBV7-2 and TRBJ2-4, with D uncertain. V gave up 4 bases and J gave up 3 bases, with 10 bases separating them. The germline gives CDR1 SGHTA, CDR2 FQGNSA. This CDR3 spans 14 amino acids. The CDR3 loop reads CASSSQSGKNIQYF. Written as DNA, the CDR3 is TGTGCCAGCAGCTCACAAAGTGGCAAAAACATTCAGTACTTC.

The table lists this clonotype with many counts. The chain employs TRBV5-1 and TRBJ2-7; unclear D gene. The CDR3 has 14 residues. V was pared by 0 bases and J by 5 bases, with 12 bases between. Germline values: CDR1 SGHRS, CDR2 YFSETQ. CDR3 nucleotide sequence: TGCGCCAGCAGCTTGGGCACAGTGATCCACGAGCAGTACTTC. The encoded protein is CASSLGTVIHEQYF.